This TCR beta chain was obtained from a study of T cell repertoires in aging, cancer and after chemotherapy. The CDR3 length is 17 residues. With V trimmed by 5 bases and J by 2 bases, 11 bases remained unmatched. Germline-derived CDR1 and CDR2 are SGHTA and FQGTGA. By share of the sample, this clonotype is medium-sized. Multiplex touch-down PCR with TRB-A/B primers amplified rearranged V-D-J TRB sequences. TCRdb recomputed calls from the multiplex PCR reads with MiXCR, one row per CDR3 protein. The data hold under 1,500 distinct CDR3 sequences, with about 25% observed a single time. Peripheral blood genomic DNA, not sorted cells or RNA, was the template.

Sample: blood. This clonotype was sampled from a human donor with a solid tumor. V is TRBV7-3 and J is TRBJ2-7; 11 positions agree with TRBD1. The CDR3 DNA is TGTGCCAGCAGCCTAAAGGGCGGGACAGGGGGACCCTACGAGCAGTACTTC. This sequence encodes CASSLKGGTGGPYEQYF.